Each of the 20 T cell receptor beta chains below was sequenced from the same sample in a study of high-grade serous ovarian cancer treatment subgroups. Tumor samples were taken before definitive surgery or chemotherapy. Clones were read by immunoSEQ multiplex PCR, and TCRdb kept only the in-frame ones, dropping some. The sample holds about 2,200 clones; approximately 71% are singletons and the top ten take around 15%. Sample: tumor tissue. The receptor set was obtained from a human donor with high-grade serous ovarian cancer.

The V call is TRBV30, the J call TRBJ2-3; D tentatively fits TRBD1 or TRBD2 (5 bases each). The CDR3 has 14 residues. Germline CDR1 is GTSNPN and CDR2 is SVGIG (reference sequence). Trimming shortened V by 5 bases and J by 4 bases, and 16 bases separated the two germline ends. The DNA for the CDR3 is TGTGCCTGGGAGATCGGTGGGACCGCAGATACGCAGTATTTT. This encodes CAWEIGGTADTQYF.

The DNA for the CDR3 is TGTGCCAGCAGCTTAGAAAGGGGGCAAGAGACCCAGTACTTC. Residues: CASSLERGQETQYF. The gene calls are TRBV7-6 and TRBJ2-5; possible D gene TRBD1, 6 bases. The CDR3 contains 14 residues. Trimming stripped 1 base from V and 2 bases from J, with 8 bases between. Germline lookup yields CDR1 SGHVS and CDR2 FNYEAQ.

This sequence joins TRBV7-8 and TRBJ1-5; tentatively, D is TRBD1 (6 bases). There are 13 residues in the CDR3. The V gene's germline CDR1 is SGHVS and CDR2 FQNEAQ. Trimming removed 5 bases from V and 6 bases from J, with 11 bases in between. The CDR3 nucleotides read TGTGCCAGCAGCGCAGGGGTTTCTCAGCCCCAGCATTTT. Its protein is CASSAGVSQPQHF.

This clone was observed once. The chain links TRBV11-1 to TRBJ2-7; 7 bases are shared with TRBD1. The CDR3 consists of 13 residues. Germline loops: CDR1 SGHAT, CDR2 FQDESV (reference sequence). V lost 2 bases to trimming and J lost 4 bases; unmatched junction nucleotides: 2. The CDR3 DNA follows: TGTGCCAGCAGCTTATGGGGACAGTACGAGCAGTACTTC. Translated, it gives CASSLWGQYEQYF.

This rearrangement joins TRBV29-1 to TRBJ1-1; no firm D call. V lost 4 bases, J lost 0 bases, and 9 bases lay in between. There are 13 residues in the CDR3. Germline CDR1 SQVTM, CDR2 ANQGSEA. The CDR3 DNA sequence: TGCAGCGTTGCCGCCCCGATGAACACTGAAGCTTTCTTT. Protein sequence: CSVAAPMNTEAFF.

This clone is a singleton in its sample. V is TRBV30 and J is TRBJ1-1; the match to TRBD1 covers 10 bases. The germline gives CDR1 GTSNPN, CDR2 SVGIG (reference sequence). With 0 bases clipped from V and 11 bases from J, the junction kept 9 bases outside the gene matches. The CDR3 is made up of 14 amino acids. The CDR3 DNA reads as TGTGCCTGGAGTGTACGGGACAGGGGTCTCTACGCTTTCTTT. Translating it yields CAWSVRDRGLYAFF.

V gene TRBV7-6 combines with J gene TRBJ2-5; 9 nucleotides agree with TRBD1. The CDR3 is made up of 17 amino acids. In germline, CDR1 is SGHVS, CDR2 FNYEAQ. V shed 3 bases and J 2 bases; nucleotides not matched to a gene: 10. CDR3 residues: CASSLLEGQGPQETQYF. The CDR3 nucleotides are TGTGCCAGCAGCTTGCTAGAGGGACAGGGTCCACAAGAGACCCAGTACTTC.

The V call is TRBV9, the J call TRBJ1-3; D is ambiguous. CDR3 length: 16 residues. The germline V gene has CDR1 SGDLS and CDR2 YYNGEE. V dropped 0 bases and J dropped 0 bases, with 10 bases sitting between them. The CDR3 region has the DNA TGTGCCAGCAGCGTAGGAACTGGGCACTCTGGAAACACCATATATTTT. Its protein is CASSVGTGHSGNTIYF.

The CDR3 sequence is CASSSVHERYGYTF. The CDR3 DNA sequence: TGTGCCAGCAGCTCTGTACATGAACGATATGGCTACACCTTC. The chain uses TRBV7-2 and TRBJ1-2; D ambiguous. The CDR3 covers 14 residues. V dropped 4 bases and J dropped 5 bases, with 14 bases sitting between them. Germline CDR1 reads SGHTA; CDR2 reads FQGNSA.

This clone was detected only a few times. The chain couples TRBV2 to TRBJ1-6; D might be TRBD1 (5 bases). Trimming left V 6 bases short and J 8 bases short, with 11 bases between. Germline V gene sequence: CDR1 SNHLY, CDR2 FYNNEI. The CDR3 covers 13 residues. The CDR3 is CASRDGTYSPLHF. The CDR3, as DNA: TGTGCCAGCAGGGACGGGACGTATTCACCCCTCCACTTT.

The chain uses TRBV7-9 and TRBJ2-5; D is uncertain. In germline, CDR1 is SEHNR, CDR2 FQNEAQ (reference sequence). The CDR3 contains 11 residues. Deletions cut 4 bases from V and 11 bases from J, with 11 bases between. The CDR3 region is CASSSSTEQYF. Written as DNA, the CDR3 is TGTGCCAGCAGCTCGAGCACGGAGCAGTACTTC.

V gene TRBV5-6 combines with J gene TRBJ1-1; D is uncertain. CDR1 is SGHDT, CDR2 YYEEEE, per germline. This CDR3 comprises 12 residues. V was shortened by 2 bases and J by 4 bases, with 6 bases between the two germline ends. The CDR3 reads CASSFSGTEAFF. The CDR3 DNA is TGTGCCAGCAGCTTCTCGGGCACTGAAGCTTTCTTT.

The CDR3 is CASSVVTGRYSNQPQHF. In DNA, the CDR3 is TGTGCCAGCAGTGTCGTCACAGGGCGATATAGCAATCAGCCCCAGCATTTT. J is TRBJ1-5 and V is TRBV6-1; D might be TRBD1 (6 bases). The CDR3 loop spans 17 amino acids. CDR1 and CDR2 (germline): MNHNS, SASEGT. V lost 4 bases and J lost 0, with 16 bases in between.

The V and J genes are TRBV5-6 and TRBJ2-4, with D possibly TRBD2 on 6 matching bases. Germline lookup yields CDR1 SGHDT and CDR2 YYEEEE. CDR3 length: 15 residues. V dropped 1 base and J dropped 5 bases, with 13 bases sitting between them. CDR3 residues: CASSLSPGEENIQYF. Here the CDR3 DNA reads TGTGCCAGCAGCTTGTCACCCGGGGAGGAAAACATTCAGTACTTC.

The gene calls are TRBV5-1 and TRBJ1-1, with a possible D match to TRBD1 (5 bases). Germline loops: CDR1 SGHRS, CDR2 YFSETQ. There are 15 residues in the CDR3. Trimming pared 4 bases from V and 1 base from J, leaving 14 bases between. The CDR3 DNA reads as TGCGCCAGCAGCCCGGCTTACGGGGGGAACACTGAAGCTTTCTTT. Encoded protein: CASSPAYGGNTEAFF.

This clone was observed a few times. The chain is built from TRBV29-1 and TRBJ2-2; no clear D. The V and J ends lost 4 bases and 3 bases respectively, with 15 bases between them. The CDR3 consists of 15 residues. Per germline, CDR1 SQVTM and CDR2 ANQGSEA. As DNA, the CDR3 is TGCAGCGTTGTCCTCTGGGAAGAAGACACCGGGGAGCTGTTTTTT. It yields the protein CSVVLWEEDTGELFF.

The CDR3 is CASSFRFSMNTEAFF. CDR3 DNA: TGTGCCAGCAGCTTCAGGTTTTCGATGAACACTGAAGCTTTCTTT. The chain links TRBV11-1 to TRBJ1-1; D call uncertain. Germline V CDR1 and CDR2: SGHAT, FQDESV (reference sequence). This CDR3 comprises 15 residues. V lost 3 bases to trimming and J lost 0 bases, with 11 bases between them.

This clone was seen only once. The gene calls are TRBV18 and TRBJ1-2, with TRBD1 matching 7 bases. CDR3 size: 14 residues. Trimming at V came to 4 bases and at J to 8 bases, leaving 10 bases not matched to a gene. Germline V gene data show CDR1 as KGHSH and CDR2 as LQKENI. CDR3 sequence (DNA): TGTGCCAGCTCACTATATGAGGGGGCTGGGGGCTACACCTTC. Amino acid sequence: CASSLYEGAGGYTF.

The chain carries TRBV5-6 and TRBJ1-3, with D uncertain. Germline CDR1 is SGHDT and CDR2 is YYEEEE. Trimming left V 0 bases short and J 1 base short, with 8 bases between. This CDR3 spans 15 amino acids. The CDR3 DNA follows: TGTGCCAGCAGCTTGGTACGCGATTCTGGAAACACCATATATTTT. Protein product: CASSLVRDSGNTIYF.

The chain is built from TRBV7-2 and TRBJ2-2, with 7 bases lining up with TRBD2. CDR1 is SGHTA, CDR2 FQGNSA, per germline. The CDR3 has 16 amino acids. The V gene end was trimmed by 0 bases and the J gene end by 0 bases; junction bases not matched to a gene: 1. This CDR3 is CASSLASGANTGELFF. CDR3 nucleotide sequence: TGTGCCAGCAGCTTAGCAAGCGGGGCGAACACCGGGGAGCTGTTTTTT. The full variable domain, rest sourced from reference TRBV7-2 and TRBJ2-2, is GAGVSQSPSNKVTEKGKDVELRCDPISGHTALYWYRQSLGQGLEFLIYFQGNSAPDKSGLPSDRFSAERTGGSVSTLTIQRTQQEDSAVYLCASSLASGANTGELFFGEGSRLTVL.